Each of the 3 T cell receptor beta chains below was sequenced from the same sample in a study of vaccination and CD4 T cells after COVID-19. Treatment meaning: approximately 10-day PBMC culture with coronavirus spike peptide pools or control peptides (ViraFEST assay). Sequence data for DNA of cultured CD4+ T cells were generated by the Oncomine TCR Beta short-read assay. Each CDR3 protein gets one entry after TCRdb re-called the PCR reads with MiXCR. The sample carries around 13,000 distinct CDR3 sequences, around 50% recorded once. Antigens for these TCRs are unknown. Sequenced: CD4+ T cells from blood, cultured in vitro. The receptors come from a human donor who had recovered from COVID-19.

A few counts support this clonotype. This chain uses TRBV24-1 with TRBJ2-2; 7 bases match TRBD2. This CDR3 is built from 14 residues. Trimming removed 6 bases from V and 6 bases from J; junction bases left unmatched: 6. Germline-derived CDR1 and CDR2 are KGHDR and SFDVKD. The chain's CDR3 is CATSITGGAGELFF. The CDR3 DNA reads as TGTGCCACCAGTATTACGGGAGGAGCCGGGGAGCTGTTTTTT.

V usage is TRBV6-5 and J usage is TRBJ2-7; 7 bases align to TRBD1. Germline CDR1 is MNHEY and CDR2 is SVGAGI. The CDR3 covers 15 residues. The V segment lost 2 bases and the J segment 3 bases; nucleotides outside the gene matches: 7. The CDR3 nucleotides read TGTGCCAGCAGTTACGATGACAGGGCAATCTACGAGCAGTACTTC. Protein: CASSYDDRAIYEQYF.

This clonotype was counted a single time. The V call is TRBV11-1, the J call TRBJ2-1; no firm D call. V was clipped by 5 bases and J by 8 bases, with 10 bases between them. This CDR3 has 12 amino acids. CDR1 and CDR2 from the germline V gene are SGHAT and FQDESV (reference sequence). CDR3 DNA sequence: TGTGCCAGCAGCCTAAGGAGAGATGAGCAGTTCTTC. Its translation: CASSLRRDEQFF.